This T cell receptor (beta chain) was found in a study of tumor-infiltrating lymphocytes in oesophageal squamous cell carcinoma. TCRdb itself ran the PCR reads through MiXCR, one entry per CDR3 protein. Of 20,000 to 25,000 distinct CDR3 sequences in the sample, 30% to 40% were seen once. With 0 bases clipped from V and 0 bases from J, the junction kept 3 bases outside the gene matches. The germline CDR1 and CDR2 sequences are SGHVS and FNYEAQ. This CDR3 has 16 amino acids. Sequenced sample: esophageal tumor tissue. This TCR was recovered from a male donor with esophageal squamous cell carcinoma. V is TRBV7-6 and J is TRBJ2-3; the match to TRBD1 covers 7 bases. Written as DNA, the CDR3 is TGTGCCAGCAGCTTAGCGGGGACAGAAAGCACAGATACGCAGTATTTT. This codes for CASSLAGTESTDTQYF.